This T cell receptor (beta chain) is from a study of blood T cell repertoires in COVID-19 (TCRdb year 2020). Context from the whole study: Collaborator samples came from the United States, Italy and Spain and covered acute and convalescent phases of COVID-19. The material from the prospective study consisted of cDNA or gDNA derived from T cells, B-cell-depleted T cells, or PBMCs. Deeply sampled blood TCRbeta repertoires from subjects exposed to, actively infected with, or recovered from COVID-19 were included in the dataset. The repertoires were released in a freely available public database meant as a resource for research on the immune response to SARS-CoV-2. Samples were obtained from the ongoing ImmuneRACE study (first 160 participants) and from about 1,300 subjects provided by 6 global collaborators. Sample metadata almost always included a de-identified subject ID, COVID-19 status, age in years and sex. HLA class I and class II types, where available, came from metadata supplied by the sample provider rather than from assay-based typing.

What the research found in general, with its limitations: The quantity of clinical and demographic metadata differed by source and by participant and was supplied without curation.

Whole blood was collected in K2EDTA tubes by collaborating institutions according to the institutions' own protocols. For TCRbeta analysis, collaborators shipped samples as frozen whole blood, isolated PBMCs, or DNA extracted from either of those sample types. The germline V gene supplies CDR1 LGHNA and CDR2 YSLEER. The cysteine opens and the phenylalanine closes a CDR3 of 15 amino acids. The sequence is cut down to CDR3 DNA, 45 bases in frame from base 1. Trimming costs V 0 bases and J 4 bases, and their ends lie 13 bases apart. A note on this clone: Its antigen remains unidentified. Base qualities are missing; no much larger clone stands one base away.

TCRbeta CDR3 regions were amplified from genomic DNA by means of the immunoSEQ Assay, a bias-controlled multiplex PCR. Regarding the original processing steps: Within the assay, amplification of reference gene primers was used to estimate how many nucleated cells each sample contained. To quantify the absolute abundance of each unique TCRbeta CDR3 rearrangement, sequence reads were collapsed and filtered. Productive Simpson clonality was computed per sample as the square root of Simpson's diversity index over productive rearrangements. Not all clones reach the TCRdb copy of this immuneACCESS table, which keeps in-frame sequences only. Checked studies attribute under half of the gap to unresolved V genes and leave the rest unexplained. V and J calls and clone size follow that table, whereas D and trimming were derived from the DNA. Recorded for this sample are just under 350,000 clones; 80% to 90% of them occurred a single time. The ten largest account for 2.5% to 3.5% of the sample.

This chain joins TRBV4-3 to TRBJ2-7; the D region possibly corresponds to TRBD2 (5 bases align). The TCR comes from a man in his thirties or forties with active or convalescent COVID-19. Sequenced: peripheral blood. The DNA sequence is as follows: TGCGCCAGCAGCCAAGATACGGGGTTAGGTTACGAGCAGTACTTC. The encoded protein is CASSQDTGLGYEQYF.